The 4 T cell receptor beta chains in this list originate from one sample, sequenced in a study of cytomegalovirus exposure and HLA in healthy donors. This PCR relied on a set of 60 Vbeta primers and 13 Jbeta primers. The method was immunoSEQ multiplex PCR; TCRdb's version includes in-frame clones alone and lacks a portion of them. The sample consists of some 130,000 clones, approximately 70% of them appearing once. The sample consisted of PBMCs. The origin of the receptors is a human donor in good health.

J is TRBJ1-1 and V is TRBV19; the match to TRBD1 covers 7 bases. In germline, CDR1 is LNHDA, CDR2 SQIVND (reference sequence). This CDR3 comprises 13 residues. With V trimmed by 5 bases and J by 4 bases, 4 bases remained unmatched. The chain's CDR3 is CASSATGATEAFF. The CDR3 region has the DNA TGTGCCAGTAGTGCCACAGGGGCCACTGAAGCTTTCTTT.

This sequence joins TRBV10-3 and TRBJ1-2; 7 bases are shared with TRBD1. The V segment lost 3 bases and the J segment 4 bases; nucleotides outside the gene matches: 5. Germline CDR1 is ENHRY and CDR2 is SYGVKD. The length of the CDR3 is 14 residues. Here the CDR3 reads CAISDPRDSYGYTF. The CDR3 bases are TGTGCCATCAGTGACCCGCGGGACAGCTATGGCTACACCTTC.

The chain couples TRBV9 to TRBJ2-1, with 8 positions matching TRBD2. This CDR3 is 15 amino acids long. Trimming took 0 bases from V and 9 from J; bases not matched to a gene: 8. CDR1 is SGDLS, CDR2 YYNGEE, per germline. CDR3 residues: CASSVAGGRTFEQFF. The CDR3 nucleotides read TGTGCCAGCAGCGTAGCCGGCGGGAGGACGTTTGAGCAGTTCTTC.

The chain has TRBV28 and TRBJ2-7; TRBD2 agrees at 7 bases. Trimming took 6 bases from V and 2 from J; bases not matched to a gene: 16. This CDR3 is built from 17 residues. Per germline, CDR1 MDHEN and CDR2 SYDVKM. CDR3 sequence reads: CASSPTRGSGLTYEQYF. Here the CDR3 DNA reads TGTGCCAGCAGCCCTACTAGGGGCTCGGGACTAACCTACGAGCAGTACTTC.